Below, one T cell receptor (beta chain) is given with its context. The entry originates in a study of blood T cell repertoires in COVID-19. Study-wide context: Samples representing acute and convalescent COVID-19 were sourced from the United States, Italy and Spain. From T cells, B-cell-depleted T cells, or PBMCs came the material, which was cDNA or gDNA.

As processed by the authors: Using reference gene primer amplification, nucleated cell counts were estimated. Profiling relied on immunoSEQ multiplex PCR, and the TCRdb table lists in-frame clones only, not all of them. V and J calls plus clone size are reproduced from that table; the DNA served to infer D and trimming. This table has more than 250,000 clones, approximately 85% appearing once. With V trimmed by 2 bases and J by 4 bases, 7 bases remained unmatched. This CDR3 has 17 residues. Germline V gene data show CDR1 as LGHNA and CDR2 as YNFKEQ. The clonotype originates from a woman aged 50 to 60 with acute or convalescent COVID-19. Input material: peripheral blood. V is TRBV4-2 and J is TRBJ1-3, with TRBD1 matching over 11 bases. The CDR3 DNA is TGTGCCAGCAGCCAAACTATCGGGACAGGGGGAGGAAACACCATATATTTT. The encoded protein is CASSQTIGTGGGNTIYF.